Here is one T cell receptor (beta chain) with its context. The CDR3 runs to 13 residues. V shed 2 bases and J shed 8 bases, with 11 bases lying between them. CDR1 is SGHRS, CDR2 YFSETQ, per germline. The data were obtained in a study of blood T cell repertoires in COVID-19. Study context: COVID-19 samples, acute and convalescent, were from the United States, Italy and Spain. T cells, B-cell-depleted T cells, or PBMCs provided the cDNA or gDNA that served as material.

Original data processing: Amplification with reference gene primers provided the estimates of nucleated cell counts. Data came from immunoSEQ multiplex PCR; TCRdb stores just in-frame clones and leaves some out. The V and J calls and clone size were taken over from that table, and D and trimming were inferred from the DNA. The top ten clones hold about 5.5% of a sample with 30,000 to 35,000 clones, about 93% of them seen once. The TCR was taken from a human donor in a cohort sampled during active COVID-19. Source material: peripheral blood. V usage is TRBV5-1 and J usage is TRBJ2-1; TRBD2 is a possible D gene (5 bases). CDR3 residues: CASSFVLGDEQFF. The CDR3 region has the DNA TGCGCCAGCAGCTTTGTTCTCGGGGATGAGCAGTTCTTC.